This passage covers 14 T cell receptor beta chains from one sample sequenced in a study of blood T cells in healthy people across ages. Next came a second PCR, run for roughly 7 to 12 cycles, which used a sample-barcoded 5' primer along with a J-beta primer mix. TCRdb recomputed calls from the 5' RACE reads with MiXCR, one row per CDR3 protein. The repertoire holds approximately 1.5 million distinct CDR3 sequences, with about 31% as singletons. Input material: blood. The receptors here all came from a woman aged 25 to 45 in good health.

This clonotype showed up many times. V usage is TRBV29-1 and J usage is TRBJ2-3; no reliable D call. Deletions cut 3 bases from V and 5 bases from J, with 3 bases between. CDR1 is SQVTM and CDR2 is ANQGSEA in the germline V gene. The CDR3 contains 10 residues. CDR3 amino acids: CSVDVDTQYF. In nucleotides, the CDR3 is TGCAGCGTTGATGTAGATACGCAGTATTTT.

V gene TRBV2 combines with J gene TRBJ1-1; D gene ambiguous. Germline V lookup: CDR1 SNHLY, CDR2 FYNNEI. The CDR3 runs to 12 residues. The V and J ends lost 6 bases and 6 bases respectively, with 11 bases between them. The CDR3 DNA is TGTGCCAGCAGGGCCCCGGACGCTGAAGCTTTCTTT. This codes for CASRAPDAEAFF.

This clonotype was detected only a few times. J is TRBJ1-6 and V is TRBV7-3; TRBD1 might be the D (6 bases). Germline V gene sequence: CDR1 SGHTA, CDR2 FQGTGA. V was cut by 1 base and J by 7 bases, with 11 bases left in between. This CDR3 comprises 15 residues. The CDR3 spells CASSLMSGQNSPLHF. The CDR3 DNA reads as TGTGCCAGCAGCTTAATGTCCGGACAGAATTCACCCCTCCACTTT.

Notes on this clonotype: This may come from a read error, since a much larger clone is one base off. The chain recombines TRBV29-1 with TRBJ1-5; the D gene is possibly TRBD1 (5 bases). Trimming left V 5 bases short and J 5 bases short, with 13 bases between. The CDR3 has 13 residues. Looked up from germline, CDR1 is SQVTM and CDR2 is ANQGSEA. The chain's CDR3 is CSVKGQADQPQHF. The CDR3 DNA reads as TGCAGCGTTAAGGGGCAGGCCGATCAGCCCCAGCATTTT. The full variable domain, completed using reference TRBV29-1 and TRBJ1-5, is SAVISQKPSRDICQRGTSLTIQCQVDSQVTMMFWYRQQPGQSLTLIATANQGSEATYESGFVIDKFPISRPNLTFSTLTVSNMSPEDSSIYLCSVKGQADQPQHFGDGTRLSIL.

This clonotype showed up just once. This rearrangement joins TRBV7-3 to TRBJ2-2; D may be TRBD2 (5 bases). Trimming shortened V by 5 bases and J by 0 bases, and 7 bases separated the two germline ends. CDR3 length: 14 residues. Germline assignment: CDR1 SGHTA and CDR2 FQGTGA. The chain's CDR3 is CASSKGANTGELFF. DNA for the CDR3: TGTGCCAGCAGCAAGGGAGCGAACACCGGGGAGCTGTTTTTT.

This clonotype has just a few counts. Mismatch with germline at one junction end may stem from a read error. This rearrangement joins TRBV7-3 to TRBJ2-1, with 7 bases identical to TRBD2. Germline V gene data show CDR1 as SGHTA and CDR2 as FQGTGA. The CDR3 totals 15 residues. This chain's CDR3 is CASSSGTTSCNEQFF. The CDR3 nucleotides are TGTGCCAGCAGCTCCGGGACTACGTCCTGCAATGAGCAGTTCTTC.

This clonotype was observed a handful of times. The junction differs from germline at one of its ends, possibly a read error. The rearrangement joins TRBV18 to TRBJ1-1; maybe TRBD1 (5 bases). CDR3 length equals 15 residues. CDR1 KGHSH and CDR2 LQKENI come from the germline V gene. The CDR3 protein is CASSPGPQVDTEAFF. CDR3 in DNA: TGTGCCAGCTCCCCCGGGCCCCAGGTGGACACTGAGGCTTTCTTT.

The chain joins TRBV18 to TRBJ2-7; 11 bases align to TRBD2. J was trimmed by 3 bases and V by 6 bases; bases with no gene match: 7. The germline CDR1 and CDR2 sequences are KGHSH and LQKENI. The CDR3 spans 15 residues. The CDR3 DNA reads as TGTGCCAGCTCCCTATCTAGCGGGGGGATCTACGAGCAGTACTTC. Translation gives CASSLSSGGIYEQYF.

CDR3 region: CASSLAHKISGANVLTF. The CDR3 DNA reads as TGCGCCAGCAGCTTGGCTCACAAGATTTCTGGGGCCAACGTCCTGACTTTC. V gene TRBV5-1 combines with J gene TRBJ2-6; D unclear. CDR3 length: 17 amino acids. Deletions cut 0 bases from V and 1 base from J, with 11 bases between. Germline assignment: CDR1 SGHRS and CDR2 YFSETQ. Filled out from reference TRBV5-1 and TRBJ2-6, the complete variable domain reads KAGVTQTPRYLIKTRGQQVTLSCSPISGHRSVSWYQQTPGQGLQFLFEYFSETQRNKGNFPGRFSGRQFSNSRSEMNVSTLELGDSALYLCASSLAHKISGANVLTFGAGSRLTVL.

This clonotype turned up a few times. The V gene is TRBV13, the J gene TRBJ2-3, with a weak D call TRBD2 (6 bases). Per germline, CDR1 PRHDT and CDR2 FYEKMQ (reference sequence). The length of the CDR3 is 14 residues. Between the trimmed V and J ends, which lost 7 bases and 1 base, there was a span of 12 bases. In nucleotides, the CDR3 is TGTGCCAGCAATAGGAGGGTCGGCACAGATACGCAGTATTTT. This translates into CASNRRVGTDTQYF.

This sequence joins TRBV9 and TRBJ2-7; D ambiguous. The V and J ends lost 3 bases and 0 bases respectively, with 10 bases between them. Germline assignment: CDR1 SGDLS and CDR2 YYNGEE. The CDR3 length is 14 residues. The chain's CDR3 is CASSAGPPSYEQYF. Written as DNA, the CDR3 is TGTGCCAGCAGCGCCGGGCCCCCCTCCTACGAGCAGTACTTC.

The chain recombines TRBV5-1 with TRBJ1-2; 8 bases match TRBD1. Germline CDR1 and CDR2: SGHRS and YFSETQ. The CDR3 loop spans 13 amino acids. V gave up 4 bases and J gave up 8 bases; unmatched junction bases: 7. CDR3 bases: TGCGCCAGCAGCCCGGGACAGGAGGAAGGCTACACCTTC. Amino acid sequence: CASSPGQEEGYTF.

This sequence joins TRBV3-1 and TRBJ1-2; TRBD1 matches 9 bases. CDR1 and CDR2 (germline): LGHDT, YNNKEL (reference sequence). The V segment lost 6 bases and the J segment 8 bases; nucleotides outside the gene matches: 4. The CDR3 is made up of 12 amino acids. The CDR3 region has the DNA TGTGCCAGCAGGAGGGACAGGGCAGGCTACACCTTC. Residues: CASRRDRAGYTF.

The chain carries TRBV9 and TRBJ2-7; 7 nucleotides align to TRBD2. After removal of 4 bases from V and 1 base from J, the junction contained 5 bases not matched to a gene. Germline CDR1 is SGDLS and CDR2 is YYNGEE. The CDR3 length is 14 residues. The CDR3 loop reads CASSTLAVSYEQYF. DNA of the CDR3: TGTGCCAGCAGCACCCTAGCGGTGTCCTACGAGCAGTACTTC. Full variable domain (missing parts from reference TRBV9 and TRBJ2-7): DSGVTQTPKHLITATGQRVTLRCSPRSGDLSVYWYQQSLDQGLQFLIQYYNGEERAKGNILERFSAQQFPDLHSELNLSSLELGDSALYFCASSTLAVSYEQYFGPGTRLTVT.